Only a few counts were recorded for the clone carrying this T cell receptor (beta chain). Its antigen is as yet unknown. An end of the junction differs from the germline gene, which may be a read error. The entry originates in a study of T cell repertoires in cytomegalovirus infection. Study-level background: Both CMV infection and a matching HLA type were indicated by public TCR beta signatures.

MiXCR, run by TCRdb on the reads, gives a single entry per CDR3 protein. This table has a few hundred thousand distinct CDR3 sequences, 9.5% appearing once. Germline lookup yields CDR1 SEHNR and CDR2 FQNEAQ (reference sequence). CDR3 length: 15 residues. General observations from the study: What dominated the ex vivo response were HLA-C-restricted CMV-specific TCR beta clonotypes.

The sample consisted of PBMCs. This clonotype originated in a human donor in good health (CMV status not recorded). Some clones in this sample may be carry-over from other donors' samples. The genes are TRBV7-9 and TRBJ2-3; 11 nucleotides agree with TRBD2. In DNA, the CDR3 is TGTGCCAGCAGCCTAGCCGGGACTAGCGGTAATACGCAGTATTTT. This sequence encodes CASSLAGTSGNTQYF. The full variable domain, its missing parts supplied by reference TRBV7-9 and TRBJ2-3, is DTGVSQNPRHKITKRGQNVTFRCDPISEHNRLYWYRQTLGQGPEFLTYFQNEAQLEKSRLLSDRFSAERPKGSFSTLEIQRTEQGDSAMYLCASSLAGTSGNTQYFGPGTRLTVL.